Listed below are T cell receptor beta chains from one sample, sequenced in a study of early T cells in non-severe SARS-CoV-2 infection. TCRdb reanalysed the 5' RACE reads using MiXCR and keeps one entry per CDR3 protein. This sample has some 25,000 distinct CDR3 sequences, with approximately 4.5% found just once. The sequenced sample consisted of whole blood. These receptors all come from an adult who was a healthcare worker with PCR-confirmed SARS-CoV-2 infection or an uninfected control (not recorded which). CDR3s include the opening cysteine and the closing phenylalanine or tryptophan.

cdr3_aa: CASSQAGQGVRYEQYF
v_call: TRBV3-1
j_call: TRBJ2-7
cdr3_length: 16

cdr3_aa: CASSLVRDEQFF
v_call: TRBV12-3/TRBV12-4
j_call: TRBJ2-1
cdr3_length: 12

cdr3_aa: CSARTPGGPADTQYF
v_call: TRBV20-1
j_call: TRBJ2-3
cdr3_length: 15

cdr3_aa: CASSPAEGAYNEQFF
v_call: TRBV18
j_call: TRBJ2-1
cdr3_length: 15

cdr3_aa: CASSPRGGGFLSSYNEQFF
v_call: TRBV9
j_call: TRBJ2-1
cdr3_length: 19

cdr3_aa: CASSFYNSYNEQFF
v_call: TRBV27
j_call: TRBJ2-1
cdr3_length: 14

cdr3_aa: CASSPPTSFTDTQYF
v_call: TRBV27
j_call: TRBJ2-3
cdr3_length: 15

cdr3_aa: CSASGAGNGHEQYF
v_call: TRBV20-1
j_call: TRBJ2-7
cdr3_length: 14

cdr3_aa: CSVPGLGNQPQHF
v_call: TRBV20-1
j_call: TRBJ1-5
cdr3_length: 13

cdr3_aa: CAISEAERNQPQHF
v_call: TRBV10-3
j_call: TRBJ1-5
cdr3_length: 14

cdr3_aa: CASSDRADYEQYF
v_call: TRBV25-1
j_call: TRBJ2-7
cdr3_length: 13

cdr3_aa: CASSLVGSTDTQYF
v_call: TRBV11-2
j_call: TRBJ2-3
cdr3_length: 14

cdr3_aa: CASTSSGGFDEQYF
v_call: TRBV2
j_call: TRBJ2-7
cdr3_length: 14

cdr3_aa: CSVVVAEKTQYF
v_call: TRBV29-1
j_call: TRBJ2-5
cdr3_length: 12

cdr3_aa: CASSSNLAGGYEQYF
v_call: TRBV6-5
j_call: TRBJ2-7
cdr3_length: 15

cdr3_aa: CASSSTKGQPQHF
v_call: TRBV7-6
j_call: TRBJ1-5
cdr3_length: 13